The 32 T cell receptor beta chains in this list originate from one sample, sequenced in a study of control samples from healthy donors and cancer patients. Produced via immunoSEQ multiplex PCR; TCRdb's table is partial and in-frame only. Among about 57,000 clones listed, around 93% were seen once. The sequenced sample was PBMCs. These receptors were obtained from a man aged 25-45 years with colorectal cancer.

This chain connects TRBV19 to TRBJ1-3; perhaps TRBD1 as D (6 bases). With 3 bases removed from V and 0 bases from J, the gap between germline ends came to 18 bases. The CDR3 sequence is 18 residues long. Germline V CDR1 and CDR2: LNHDA, SQIVND (reference sequence). CDR3 loop: CASSMDPGQPSSGNTIYF. The CDR3 region has the DNA TGTGCCAGTAGTATGGACCCTGGACAGCCCAGCTCTGGAAACACCATATATTTT.

The V gene is TRBV6-1, the J gene TRBJ1-2; 8 bases map to TRBD1. The CDR3 totals 16 residues. Germline V gives CDR1 MNHNS, CDR2 SASEGT. The J segment lost 6 bases and the V segment lost 4 bases, leaving 13 bases of the junction unmatched. The CDR3 spells CASSARPEGDRHGYTF. CDR3 in DNA: TGTGCCAGCAGTGCCAGGCCAGAAGGGGACAGGCATGGCTACACCTTC.

This chain links TRBV6-2 or TRBV6-3 with TRBJ2-5; no reliable D call. Germline CDR1 is MNHEY and CDR2 is SVGEGT. CDR3 length: 13 residues. The ends were cut back, 4 bases at V and 5 bases at J, with 11 bases in the middle. CDR3 amino acids: CASSLHLGETQYF. The CDR3 DNA is TGTGCCAGCAGTTTACACCTCGGCGAGACCCAGTACTTC.

This sequence joins TRBV19 and TRBJ1-1, with D uncertain. The V and J ends lost 1 base and 3 bases respectively, with 6 bases between them. Germline lookup yields CDR1 LNHDA and CDR2 SQIVND (reference sequence). This CDR3 region has 13 residues. DNA of the CDR3: TGTGCCAGTAGTATAGCCGGGTACACTGAAGCTTTCTTT. Translating it yields CASSIAGYTEAFF.

About this clone: The junction departs from germline at one end; a sequencing error may be responsible. V usage is TRBV7-9 and J usage is TRBJ2-3; 11 bases map to TRBD2. There are 16 residues in the CDR3. Germline CDR1 SEHNR, CDR2 FQNEAQ (reference sequence). In nucleotides, the CDR3 is TGTGCCAGCAGATTAGCGGGGGGGCAGTGGGCCGATACGCAGTATTTT. Translated: CASRLAGGQWADTQYF.

This clone was seen a single time. The rearrangement links TRBV9 to TRBJ1-2; no clear D gene. CDR3 length: 16 residues. Deletions cut 1 base from V and 0 bases from J, with 13 bases between. Germline CDR1 SGDLS, CDR2 YYNGEE. The CDR3, as DNA: TGTGCCAGCAGCGTAAGACCCGTCGAGGCTAACTATGGCTACACCTTC. Residues: CASSVRPVEANYGYTF.

V usage is TRBV5-1 and J usage is TRBJ2-3; D is unclear. CDR3 size: 18 residues. Trimming took 1 base from V and 0 from J, leaving 18 bases between them. Looked up from germline, CDR1 is SGHRS and CDR2 is YFSETQ. The chain's CDR3 is CASSLPISSQQSTDTQYF. The CDR3 nucleotides read TGCGCCAGCAGCTTGCCGATTTCCAGCCAGCAGAGCACAGATACGCAGTATTTT.

The rearrangement links TRBV2 to TRBJ2-7; D gene unclear. Trimming shortened V by 0 bases and J by 5 bases, and 8 bases separated the two germline ends. Germline V lookup: CDR1 SNHLY, CDR2 FYNNEI. This CDR3 region has 13 residues. The CDR3 reads CASSEARIHEQYV. The CDR3 bases are TGTGCCAGCAGTGAAGCCAGGATCCACGAGCAGTACGTC.

V is TRBV7-2 and J is TRBJ2-7, with 12 bases fitting TRBD1. The J segment lost 2 bases and the V segment lost 1 base, leaving 6 bases of the junction unmatched. Germline-derived CDR1 and CDR2 are SGHTA and FQGNSA. The CDR3 length is 17 residues. The CDR3 loop reads CASSLVGTGGGAYEQYF. Written as DNA, the CDR3 is TGTGCCAGCAGCTTAGTTGGGACAGGGGGCGGGGCCTACGAGCAGTACTTC.

This clone showed up just once. The chain is built from TRBV4-1 and TRBJ2-1; 12 positions match TRBD1. The CDR3 runs to 18 residues. Germline values: CDR1 MGHRA, CDR2 YSYEKL. V lost 3 bases to trimming and J lost 2 bases; unmatched junction nucleotides: 8. CDR3 amino acids: CASSQYSGDRGPYNEQFF. CDR3 nucleotide sequence: TGCGCCAGCAGCCAGTATTCGGGGGACAGGGGGCCCTACAATGAGCAGTTCTTC.

This clone was counted a few times. The rearrangement uses TRBV7-9 and TRBJ2-7; 9 nucleotides line up with TRBD2. The germline V gene encodes CDR1 SEHNR and CDR2 FQNEAQ (reference sequence). The CDR3 covers 15 residues. Losses at the gene ends were 0 bases for V and 5 bases for J; bases not matched to a gene: 5. The CDR3 here is CASSLAVGLANEQYF. The DNA for the CDR3 is TGTGCCAGCAGCTTAGCGGTCGGACTAGCGAACGAGCAGTACTTC.

The V call is TRBV13, the J call TRBJ1-1; a weak D match, TRBD1 (6 bases). The CDR3 spans 15 residues. Trimming stripped 5 bases from V and 6 bases from J, with 19 bases between. The V gene's germline CDR1 is PRHDT and CDR2 FYEKMQ (reference sequence). The CDR3 is CASSQTGPGRAEAFF. The DNA for the CDR3 is TGTGCCAGCAGCCAAACAGGGCCCGGGAGGGCTGAAGCTTTCTTT.

The V and J genes are TRBV6-5 and TRBJ2-3; D remains unclear. Trimming cost V 4 bases and J 7 bases, with 9 bases left between them. This CDR3 region has 12 residues. Germline CDR1 reads MNHEY; CDR2 reads SVGAGI. The CDR3 spells CASSSDGNTQYF. CDR3 bases: TGTGCCAGCAGTTCGGATGGAAATACGCAGTATTTT.

The CDR3 DNA reads as TGTGCCAGCAGTGTGAACCAAGAGACCCAGTACTTC. The encoded protein is CASSVNQETQYF. V and J are TRBV2 and TRBJ2-5; unclear D gene. Trimming removed 4 bases at V and 0 bases at J, with 3 bases between. The length of the CDR3 is 12 residues. CDR1 is SNHLY and CDR2 is FYNNEI in the germline V gene. The entire variable domain, with the rest obtained from reference TRBV2 and TRBJ2-5, is as follows: EPEVTQTPSHQVTQMGQEVILRCVPISNHLYFYWYRQILGQKVEFLVSFYNNEISEKSEIFDDQFSVERPDGSNFTLKIRSTKLEDSAMYFCASSVNQETQYFGPGTRLLVL.

The chain carries TRBV30 and TRBJ1-6; D gene unclear. Germline-derived CDR1 and CDR2 are GTSNPN and SVGIG (reference sequence). The V end lost 6 bases, the J end lost 5 bases, and 8 bases lay between the germline ends. The CDR3 consists of 12 residues. CDR3 bases: TGTGCCTGTGTCGCAAATAATTCACCCCTCCACTTT. Translation: CACVANNSPLHF. Variable domain in full (rest from reference TRBV30 and TRBJ1-6): SQTIHQWPATLVQPVGSPLSLECTVEGTSNPNLYWYRQAAGRGLQLLFYSVGIGQISSEVPQNLSASRPQDRQFILSSKKLLLSDSGFYLCACVANNSPLHFGNGTRLTVT.

This chain uses TRBV4-1 with TRBJ1-1; D gene unclear. CDR1 MGHRA and CDR2 YSYEKL come from the germline V gene. Between the trimmed V and J ends, which lost 0 bases and 0 bases, there was a span of 14 bases. The CDR3 length is 17 residues. In DNA form, the CDR3 reads TGCGCCAGCAGCCAAGACTTGGCCGGGAGGGTGAACACTGAAGCTTTCTTT. Translated, it gives CASSQDLAGRVNTEAFF.

The rearrangement uses TRBV30 and TRBJ1-1, with a possible D match to TRBD1 (5 bases). Germline V CDR1 and CDR2: GTSNPN, SVGIG (reference sequence). The CDR3 length is 13 residues. V dropped 5 bases and J dropped 1 base, with 11 bases sitting between them. As DNA, the CDR3 is TGTGCCTGGGTTCGGAGGGGGAACACTGAAGCTTTCTTT. It yields the protein CAWVRRGNTEAFF.

This clone has just one count. The chain joins TRBV29-1 to TRBJ1-1; 7 nucleotides line up with TRBD1. The CDR3 is 11 residues long. Per the germline V gene, CDR1 is SQVTM and CDR2 is ANQGSEA. J was trimmed by 10 bases and V by 6 bases; bases with no gene match: 8. The CDR3: CSVETGFGAFF. In DNA, the CDR3 is TGCAGCGTGGAGACAGGGTTCGGAGCTTTCTTT.

The rearrangement uses TRBV2 and TRBJ1-5; D might be TRBD1 (6 bases). In germline, CDR1 is SNHLY, CDR2 FYNNEI. V gave up 0 bases and J gave up 0 bases, with 18 bases separating them. The CDR3 extends over 19 amino acids. CDR3 sequence reads: CASSEARIRGGGSNQPQHF. For the CDR3, the DNA is TGTGCCAGCAGTGAAGCGCGGATCCGAGGGGGAGGTAGCAATCAGCCCCAGCATTTT.

CDR3 DNA sequence: TGTGCCAGTAGTATAGGACGACAACTCTCTGGGGCCAACGTCCTGACTTTC. This sequence encodes CASSIGRQLSGANVLTF. V is TRBV19 and J is TRBJ2-6; D gene unclear. The CDR3 spans 17 residues. Germline CDR1 is LNHDA and CDR2 is SQIVND (reference sequence). Deletions cut 1 base from V and 0 bases from J, with 10 bases between.

The count of this clone is one. The V and J genes are TRBV30 and TRBJ2-3; D not resolved. The CDR3 has 12 residues. Trimming shortened V by 2 bases and J by 5 bases, and 8 bases separated the two germline ends. Germline V gene data show CDR1 as GTSNPN and CDR2 as SVGIG (reference sequence). CDR3 nucleotides: TGTGCCTGGAGTAAAGGTGAAGATACGCAGTATTTT. Protein: CAWSKGEDTQYF. The entire variable domain, with the rest obtained from reference TRBV30 and TRBJ2-3, is as follows: SQTIHQWPATLVQPVGSPLSLECTVEGTSNPNLYWYRQAAGRGLQLLFYSVGIGQISSEVPQNLSASRPQDRQFILSSKKLLLSDSGFYLCAWSKGEDTQYFGPGTRLTVL.

This rearrangement joins TRBV2 to TRBJ1-1; TRBD1 is a possible D gene (5 bases). This CDR3 is built from 14 residues. V was cut by 6 bases and J by 1 base, with 12 bases left in between. CDR1 is SNHLY and CDR2 is FYNNEI in the germline V gene. The CDR3 DNA sequence: TGTGCCAGCAGCCTTGGGGGGGAGAACACTGAAGCTTTCTTT. Translated, it gives CASSLGGENTEAFF. The complete variable domain, with remaining parts taken from reference TRBV2 and TRBJ1-1, reads EPEVTQTPSHQVTQMGQEVILRCVPISNHLYFYWYRQILGQKVEFLVSFYNNEISEKSEIFDDQFSVERPDGSNFTLKIRSTKLEDSAMYFCASSLGGENTEAFFGQGTRLTVV.

The chain links TRBV29-1 to TRBJ1-5; D is possibly TRBD1 (5 bases). This CDR3 is built from 15 residues. Germline assignment: CDR1 SQVTM and CDR2 ANQGSEA. The V and J ends lost 5 bases and 6 bases respectively, with 20 bases between them. DNA for the CDR3: TGCAGCGTTTTAAGGAACCCCAGGGTTGGTCAGCCCCAGCATTTT. Translating gives CSVLRNPRVGQPQHF.

The J gene is TRBJ2-7, the V gene TRBV6-2 or TRBV6-3; D unclear. The CDR3 spans 14 residues. Looked up from germline, CDR1 is MNHEY and CDR2 is SVGEGT. Trimming pared 4 bases from V and 0 bases from J, leaving 10 bases between. The CDR3 spells CASSLDLSSYEQYF. CDR3 DNA sequence: TGTGCCAGCAGTTTAGACTTGTCCTCCTACGAGCAGTACTTC.

The chain has TRBV6-5 and TRBJ1-1; D remains unclear. V was cut by 6 bases and J by 3 bases, with 11 bases left in between. The CDR3 runs 13 residues. CDR1 is MNHEY, CDR2 SVGAGI, per germline. The CDR3 region is CASSRHVDTEAFF. DNA for the CDR3: TGTGCCAGCAGCCGACACGTGGACACTGAAGCTTTCTTT.

This clone came up once. The rearrangement links TRBV19 to TRBJ2-4; the D gene is possibly TRBD1 (6 bases). The V and J ends lost 7 bases and 7 bases respectively, with 23 bases between them. CDR1 and CDR2 from the germline V gene are LNHDA and SQIVND (reference sequence). The CDR3 has 16 residues. The CDR3 spells CASKLAGEAPGNIQYF. In DNA form, the CDR3 reads TGTGCCAGTAAGCTGGCAGGGGAAGCTCCCGGGAACATTCAGTACTTC.

The genes are TRBV25-1 and TRBJ2-1, with unresolved D. V shed 8 bases and J shed 8 bases, with 25 bases lying between them. The CDR3 loop spans 16 amino acids. Germline V lookup: CDR1 MGHDK, CDR2 SYGVNS. The CDR3, as DNA: TGTGCCAGCTCTCAAAAGGTGGTTGGCATGGCGGATGAGCAGTTCTTC. The encoded protein is CASSQKVVGMADEQFF.

The CDR3 protein is CATSDTLQTGYETQYF. CDR3 coding DNA: TGTGCCACCAGTGATACACTCCAGACAGGGTATGAGACCCAGTACTTC. The chain recombines TRBV24-1 with TRBJ2-5, with 7 bases that match TRBD1. Losses at the gene ends were 3 bases for V and 5 bases for J; bases not matched to a gene: 11. CDR3 length: 16 residues. CDR1 is KGHDR, CDR2 SFDVKD, per germline.

The chain recombines TRBV11-2 with TRBJ2-2; maybe TRBD1 (6 bases). The CDR3 is 16 residues long. Germline CDR1 and CDR2: SGHAT and FQNNGV. V lost 2 bases and J 5 bases, leaving 15 bases between the germline ends. CDR3 coding DNA: TGTGCCAGCAGCTTACGGGGACATGAGGGGACCGGGGAGCTGTTTTTT. Protein: CASSLRGHEGTGELFF.

This chain links TRBV19 with TRBJ1-1, with D possibly matching TRBD1 (5 bases). V gave up 4 bases and J gave up 3 bases, with 15 bases separating them. The germline gives CDR1 LNHDA, CDR2 SQIVND (reference sequence). The CDR3 consists of 15 residues. This CDR3 reads CASSTPTEGDTEAFF. CDR3 coding DNA: TGTGCCAGTAGTACCCCGACAGAAGGAGACACTGAAGCTTTCTTT.

This chain uses TRBV19 with TRBJ1-1; 9 nucleotides line up with TRBD1. Germline V gene data show CDR1 as LNHDA and CDR2 as SQIVND (reference sequence). This CDR3 spans 13 amino acids. Trimming cost V 4 bases and J 7 bases; bases outside gene matches: 4. The CDR3 sequence: CASSTQGQGEAFF. The CDR3 DNA reads as TGTGCCAGTAGTACCCAGGGACAGGGTGAAGCTTTCTTT.

The V gene is TRBV12-3 or TRBV12-4, the J gene TRBJ1-2; D call uncertain. The CDR3 covers 13 residues. V lost 5 bases and J 2 bases, leaving 9 bases between the germline ends. The CDR3 region is CASSTWGNYGYTF. Here the CDR3 DNA reads TGTGCCAGCAGTACATGGGGAAACTATGGCTACACCTTC.